This T cell receptor beta chain was sequenced in a study of identical twins. General study findings and limits: The study drew conclusions from cross-sectional statistical analysis, not from following the same donors.

TCRdb called the 5' RACE reads again in MiXCR, with one record for every CDR3 protein. The repertoire holds 1.5 million to 2 million distinct CDR3 sequences, around 29% seen once, with about 0.25% in the top ten. The germline V gene has CDR1 LGHNA and CDR2 YNFKEQ. There are 17 residues in the CDR3. J lost 10 bases, V lost 5 bases, and 20 bases had no gene match. This clonotype was detected a few times. Its antigen remains unknown. The sample comprised cord blood. This sequence originates from a newborn girl in good health. The rearrangement joins TRBV4-2 to TRBJ1-1; 9 nucleotides line up with TRBD1. The CDR3 here is CASSIKDGPTGGVGAFF. CDR3 DNA sequence: TGTGCCAGCAGCATCAAAGACGGACCTACAGGGGGCGTCGGAGCTTTCTTT.